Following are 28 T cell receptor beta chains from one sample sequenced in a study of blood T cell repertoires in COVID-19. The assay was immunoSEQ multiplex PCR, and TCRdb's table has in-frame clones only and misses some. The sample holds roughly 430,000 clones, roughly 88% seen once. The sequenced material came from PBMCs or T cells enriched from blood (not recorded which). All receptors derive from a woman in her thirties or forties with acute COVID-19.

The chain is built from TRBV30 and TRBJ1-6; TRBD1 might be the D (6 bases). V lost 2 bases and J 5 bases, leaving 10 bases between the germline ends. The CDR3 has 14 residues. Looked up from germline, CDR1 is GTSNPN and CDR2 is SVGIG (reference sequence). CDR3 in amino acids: CAWSLGQNNSPLHF. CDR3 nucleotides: TGTGCCTGGAGTTTGGGACAAAATAATTCACCCCTCCACTTT.

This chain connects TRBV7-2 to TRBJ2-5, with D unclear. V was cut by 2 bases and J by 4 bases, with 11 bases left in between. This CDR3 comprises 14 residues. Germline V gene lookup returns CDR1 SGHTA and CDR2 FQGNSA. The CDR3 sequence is CASSLRRSGETQYF. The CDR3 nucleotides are TGTGCCAGCAGCTTACGGCGGTCGGGAGAGACCCAGTACTTC.

The CDR3, as DNA: TGTGCCAGCAGTTATCCGACGCAGGGGATAAACTATGGCTACACCTTC. Residues: CASSYPTQGINYGYTF. This chain uses TRBV6-5 with TRBJ1-2, with D possibly being TRBD1 (6 bases). Germline V CDR1 and CDR2: MNHEY, SVGAGI. Trimming took off 3 bases at V and 2 bases at J, with 16 bases between the two ends. The CDR3 is 16 amino acids.

In DNA form, the CDR3 reads TGTGCCAGCAGCCAAGATCGGGGCACAGATACGCAGTATTTT. Its protein is CASSQDRGTDTQYF. The rearrangement joins TRBV4-2 to TRBJ2-3; no clear D. Per the germline V gene, CDR1 is LGHNA and CDR2 is YNFKEQ. V lost 0 bases and J lost 1, with 5 bases in between. CDR3 size: 14 residues.

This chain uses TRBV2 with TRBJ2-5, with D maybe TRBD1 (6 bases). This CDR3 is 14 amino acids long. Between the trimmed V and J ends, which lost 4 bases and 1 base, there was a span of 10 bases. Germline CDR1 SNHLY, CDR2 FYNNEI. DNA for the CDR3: TGTGCCAGCAGTGGACAGGCGCTCCAAGAGACCCAGTACTTC. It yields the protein CASSGQALQETQYF.

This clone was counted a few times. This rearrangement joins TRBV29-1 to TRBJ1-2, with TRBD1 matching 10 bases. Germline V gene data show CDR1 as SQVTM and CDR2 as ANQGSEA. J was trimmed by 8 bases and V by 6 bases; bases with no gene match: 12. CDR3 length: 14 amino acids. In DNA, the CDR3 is TGCAGCGTAGCCTCCGGGACAGGGGAGGTCGGCTACACCTTC. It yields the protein CSVASGTGEVGYTF.

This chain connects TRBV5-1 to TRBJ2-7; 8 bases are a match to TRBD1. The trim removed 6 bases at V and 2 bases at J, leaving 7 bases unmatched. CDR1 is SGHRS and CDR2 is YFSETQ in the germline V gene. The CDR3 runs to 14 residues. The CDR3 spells CASTNDRGTYEQYF. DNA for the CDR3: TGCGCCAGCACCAACGACAGGGGAACCTACGAGCAGTACTTC.

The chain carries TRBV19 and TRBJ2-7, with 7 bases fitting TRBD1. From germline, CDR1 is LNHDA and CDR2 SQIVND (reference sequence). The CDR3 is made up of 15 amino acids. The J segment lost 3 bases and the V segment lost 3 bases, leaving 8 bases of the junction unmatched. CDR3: CASSISLRDSYEQYF. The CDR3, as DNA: TGTGCCAGTAGTATCTCCCTCCGGGACAGCTACGAGCAGTACTTC.

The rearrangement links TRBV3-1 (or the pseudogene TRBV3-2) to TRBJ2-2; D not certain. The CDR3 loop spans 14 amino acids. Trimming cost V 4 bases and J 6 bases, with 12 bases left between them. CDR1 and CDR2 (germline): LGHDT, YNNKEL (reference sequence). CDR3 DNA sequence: TGTGCCAGCAGCCGCGTCAGGTTGGCCGGGGAGCTGTTTTTT. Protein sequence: CASSRVRLAGELFF.

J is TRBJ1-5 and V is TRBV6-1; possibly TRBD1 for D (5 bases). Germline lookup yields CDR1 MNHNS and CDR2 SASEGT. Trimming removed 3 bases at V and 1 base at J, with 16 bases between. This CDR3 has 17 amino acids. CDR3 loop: CASSEPPSGGSNQPQHF. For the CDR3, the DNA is TGTGCCAGCAGTGAGCCACCCTCCGGGGGAAGCAATCAGCCCCAGCATTTT.

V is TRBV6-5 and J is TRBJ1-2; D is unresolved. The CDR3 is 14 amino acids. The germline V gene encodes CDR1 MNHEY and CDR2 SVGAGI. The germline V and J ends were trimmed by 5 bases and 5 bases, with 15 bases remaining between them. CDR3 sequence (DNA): TGTGCCAGCAGTCCGAGGGCCGGTTCGTATGGCTACACCTTC. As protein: CASSPRAGSYGYTF.

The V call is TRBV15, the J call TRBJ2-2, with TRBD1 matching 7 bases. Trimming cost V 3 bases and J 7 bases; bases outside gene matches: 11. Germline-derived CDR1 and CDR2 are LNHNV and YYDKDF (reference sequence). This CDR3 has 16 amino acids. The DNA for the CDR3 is TGTGCCACCAGCAGTTTCAGGGGCAGGGGGTTCGGGGAGCTGTTTTTT. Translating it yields CATSSFRGRGFGELFF.

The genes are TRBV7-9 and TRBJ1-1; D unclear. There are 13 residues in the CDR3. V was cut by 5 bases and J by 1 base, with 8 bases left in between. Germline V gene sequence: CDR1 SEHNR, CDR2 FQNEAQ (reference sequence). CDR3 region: CASSMNTNTEAFF. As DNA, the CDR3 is TGTGCCAGCAGCATGAACACGAACACTGAAGCTTTCTTT. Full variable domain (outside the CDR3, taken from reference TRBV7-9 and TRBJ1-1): DTGVSQNPRHKITKRGQNVTFRCDPISEHNRLYWYRQTLGQGPEFLTYFQNEAQLEKSRLLSDRFSAERPKGSFSTLEIQRTEQGDSAMYLCASSMNTNTEAFFGQGTRLTVV.

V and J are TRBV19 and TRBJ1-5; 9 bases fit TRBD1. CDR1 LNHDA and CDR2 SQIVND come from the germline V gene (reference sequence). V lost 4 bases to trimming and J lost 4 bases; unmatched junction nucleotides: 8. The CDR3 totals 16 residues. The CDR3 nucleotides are TGTGCCAGTAGTACCCCGGGACAGGGACGAAATCAGCCCCAGCATTTT. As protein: CASSTPGQGRNQPQHF.

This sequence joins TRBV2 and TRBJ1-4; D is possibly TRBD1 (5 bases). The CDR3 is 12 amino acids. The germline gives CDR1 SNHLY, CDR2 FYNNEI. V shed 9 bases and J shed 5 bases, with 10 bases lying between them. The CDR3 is CASRGRNEKLFF. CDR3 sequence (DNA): TGTGCCAGTCGGGGGAGGAATGAAAAACTGTTTTTT. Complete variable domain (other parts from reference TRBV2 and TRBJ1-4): EPEVTQTPSHQVTQMGQEVILRCVPISNHLYFYWYRQILGQKVEFLVSFYNNEISEKSEIFDDQFSVERPDGSNFTLKIRSTKLEDSAMYFCASRGRNEKLFFGSGTQLSVL.

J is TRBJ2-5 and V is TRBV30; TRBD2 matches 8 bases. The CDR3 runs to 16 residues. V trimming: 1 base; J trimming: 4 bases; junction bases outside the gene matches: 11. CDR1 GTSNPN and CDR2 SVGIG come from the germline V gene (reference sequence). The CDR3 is CAWSEDGGEARETQYF. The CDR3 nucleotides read TGTGCCTGGAGTGAAGACGGGGGGGAGGCGAGAGAGACCCAGTACTTC.

In DNA, the CDR3 is TGTGCCAGCAGAACAGCTTCCGAAGCTTTCTTT. Translated: CASRTASEAFF. The chain is built from TRBV6-5 and TRBJ1-1; no clear D gene. Deletions cut 6 bases from V and 8 bases from J, with 10 bases between. Per germline, CDR1 MNHEY and CDR2 SVGAGI. This CDR3 comprises 11 residues.

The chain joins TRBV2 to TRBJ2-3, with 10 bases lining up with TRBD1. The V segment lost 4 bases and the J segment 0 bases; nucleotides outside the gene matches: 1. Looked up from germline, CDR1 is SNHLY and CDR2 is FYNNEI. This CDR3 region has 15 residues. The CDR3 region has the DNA TGTGCCAGCAGTGGGACAGGGGGGAGCACAGATACGCAGTATTTT. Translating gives CASSGTGGSTDTQYF.

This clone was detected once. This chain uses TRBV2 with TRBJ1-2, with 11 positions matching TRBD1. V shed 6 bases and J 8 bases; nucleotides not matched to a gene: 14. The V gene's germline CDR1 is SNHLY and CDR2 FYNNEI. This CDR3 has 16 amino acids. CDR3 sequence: CASSLPGQGGVEGYTF. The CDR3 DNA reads TGTGCCAGCAGCCTTCCGGGACAGGGGGGGGTTGAGGGCTACACCTTC.

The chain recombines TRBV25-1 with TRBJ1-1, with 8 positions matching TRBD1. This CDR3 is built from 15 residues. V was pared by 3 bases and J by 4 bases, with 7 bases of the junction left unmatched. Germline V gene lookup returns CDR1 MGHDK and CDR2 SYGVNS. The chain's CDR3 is CASSDKVTGGTEAFF. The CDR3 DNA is TGTGCCAGCAGTGATAAAGTCACAGGGGGCACTGAAGCTTTCTTT.

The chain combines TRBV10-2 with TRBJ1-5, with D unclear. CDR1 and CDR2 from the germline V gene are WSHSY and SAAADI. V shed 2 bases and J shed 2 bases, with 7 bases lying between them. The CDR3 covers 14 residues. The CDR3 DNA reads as TGCGCCAGCAGTGAGGAGGGAGGCAATCAGCCCCAGCATTTT. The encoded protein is CASSEEGGNQPQHF.

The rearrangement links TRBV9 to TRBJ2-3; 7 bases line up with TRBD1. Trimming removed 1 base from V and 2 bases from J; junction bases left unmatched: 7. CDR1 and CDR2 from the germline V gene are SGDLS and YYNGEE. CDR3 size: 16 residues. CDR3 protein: CASSVSLTGVTDTQYF. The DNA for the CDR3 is TGTGCCAGCAGCGTAAGTCTAACAGGGGTCACAGATACGCAGTATTTT.

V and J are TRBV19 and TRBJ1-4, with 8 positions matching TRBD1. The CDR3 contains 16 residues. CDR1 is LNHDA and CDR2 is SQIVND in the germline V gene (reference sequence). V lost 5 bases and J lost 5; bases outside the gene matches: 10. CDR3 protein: CASSAVIRDRNEKLFF. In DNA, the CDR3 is TGTGCCAGTAGTGCAGTGATCCGGGACAGGAATGAAAAACTGTTTTTT.

The CDR3 loop is CATGWGAGVTDTQYF. The CDR3 region has the DNA TGTGCCACCGGGTGGGGAGCGGGGGTTACAGATACGCAGTATTTT. This chain connects TRBV24-1 to TRBJ2-3; 8 bases map to TRBD2. Germline V gene data show CDR1 as KGHDR and CDR2 as SFDVKD. Unmatched junction bases numbered 10, after V lost 9 bases and J lost 3 bases. The CDR3 runs 15 residues.

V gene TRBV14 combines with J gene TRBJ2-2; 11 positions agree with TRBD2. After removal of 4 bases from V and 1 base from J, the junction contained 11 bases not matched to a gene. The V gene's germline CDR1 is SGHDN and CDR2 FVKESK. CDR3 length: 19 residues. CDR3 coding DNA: TGTGCCAGCAGCCCCATACCACCTACTAGCGGGGGGAACACCGGGGAGCTGTTTTTT. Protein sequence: CASSPIPPTSGGNTGELFF. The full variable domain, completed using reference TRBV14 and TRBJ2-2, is EAGVTQFPSHSVIEKGQTVTLRCDPISGHDNLYWYRRVMGKEIKFLLHFVKESKQDESGMPNNRFLAERTGGTYSTLKVQPAELEDSGVYFCASSPIPPTSGGNTGELFFGEGSRLTVL.

For the CDR3, the DNA is TGTGCCAGCAGTTTCTATTCCGGGAATGAAAAACTGTTTTTT. This translates into CASSFYSGNEKLFF. The V and J genes are TRBV2 and TRBJ1-4; D is uncertain. This CDR3 comprises 14 residues. The germline V and J ends were trimmed by 5 bases and 5 bases, with 12 bases remaining between them. Germline CDR1 and CDR2: SNHLY and FYNNEI. The full variable domain, its missing parts supplied by reference TRBV2 and TRBJ1-4, is EPEVTQTPSHQVTQMGQEVILRCVPISNHLYFYWYRQILGQKVEFLVSFYNNEISEKSEIFDDQFSVERPDGSNFTLKIRSTKLEDSAMYFCASSFYSGNEKLFFGSGTQLSVL.

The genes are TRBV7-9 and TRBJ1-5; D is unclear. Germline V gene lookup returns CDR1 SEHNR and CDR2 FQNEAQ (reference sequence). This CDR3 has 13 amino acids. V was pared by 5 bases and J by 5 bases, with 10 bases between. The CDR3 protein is CASSPKGDQPQHF. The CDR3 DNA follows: TGTGCCAGCAGCCCGAAGGGAGATCAGCCCCAGCATTTT.

In nucleotides, the CDR3 is TGCGCCAGCAGTTCCTCTGCCCAGGCTGGGGCCAACGTCCTGACTTTC. Protein: CASSSSAQAGANVLTF. The V call is TRBV10-1, the J call TRBJ2-6; D not resolved. The germline gives CDR1 WNHNN, CDR2 SYGVQD (reference sequence). Trimming shortened V by 5 bases and J by 2 bases, and 13 bases separated the two germline ends. The CDR3 spans 16 residues.